A single sample is the source of the 3 T cell receptor beta chains below, sequenced in a study of cytomegalovirus exposure and HLA in healthy donors. The PCR was carried out with 60 Vbeta primers and 13 Jbeta primers. The assay was immunoSEQ multiplex PCR, and TCRdb's table has in-frame clones only and misses some. This sample has approximately 170,000 clones, with 55% to 70% found just once. Sequencing was performed on PBMCs. The receptors stem from a woman aged 40 to 55 in good health and CMV-seropositive.

A word on this clone: At the DNA level, this CDR3 is encoded by other sequences in the same sample as well. The chain recombines TRBV5-1 with TRBJ2-5; TRBD1 aligns across 8 bases. This CDR3 comprises 13 residues. With V trimmed by 1 base and J by 5 bases, 1 base remained unmatched. Germline V gene data show CDR1 as SGHRS and CDR2 as YFSETQ. The CDR3 nucleotides read TGCGCCAGCAGCTTGACAGGGGGTGAGACCCAGTACTTC. Its protein product is CASSLTGGETQYF.

The chain couples TRBV7-2 to TRBJ1-3; a possible D gene is TRBD1 (5 bases). The CDR3 length is 18 residues. CDR1 and CDR2 from the germline V gene are SGHTA and FQGNSA. V lost 5 bases to trimming and J lost 3 bases, with 23 bases between them. The CDR3 loop is CASSRAGTAGMGGNTIYF. In DNA, the CDR3 is TGTGCCAGCAGCCGGGCGGGGACGGCGGGGATGGGTGGAAACACCATATATTTT.

DNA of the CDR3: TGCGCCAGCAGCCAAGATCCGGGTACGGGAAACACCATATATTTT. Protein: CASSQDPGTGNTIYF. The genes are TRBV4-3 and TRBJ1-3; D call uncertain. Looked up from germline, CDR1 is LGHNA and CDR2 is YSLEER. This CDR3 contains 15 residues. V was cut by 0 bases and J by 4 bases, with 10 bases left in between.